A selection of T cell receptor beta chains follows, all from one sample in a study of blood T cell repertoires in COVID-19. Assay: immunoSEQ multiplex PCR; the TCRdb copy retains only in-frame clones and omits some. This sample yields fewer than 400,000 clones, of which roughly 89% are seen a single time; 5% to 5.5% belongs to the top ten. Sequencing used PBMCs or T cells enriched from blood (not recorded which). These receptors originate from a man aged 60 to 69 who had recovered from COVID-19. CDR3s include the opening cysteine and the closing phenylalanine or tryptophan. Fields, in order: V gene, CDR3 protein.

TRBV18	CASSPSAMVNTEAFF
TRBV6-4	CASSAFPGEIYEQYF
TRBV7-9	CASRRPPGGSGNTIYF
TRBV5-1	CASSYGSPGLNYGYTF
TRBV11-2	CASSPQGNYGYTF
TRBV6-1	CASSEGGPTYEQYF
TRBV7-2	CASSFGAWAGYTF
TRBV11-3	CASSLPGYNEQFF
TRBV29-1	CSARDSEAFF
TRBV6-4	CASSVNTGGDQPQHF
TRBV27	CASSPRRLAGSPDTQYF
TRBV5-1	CASSSTGSGETQYF
TRBV2	CASSGTVYSNQPQHF
TRBV12-3/TRBV12-4	CASQRGGISPLHF
TRBV7-2	CASSLGTSGKDTQYF
TRBV4-1	CASSQDGTWGDTIYF
TRBV9	CASSQRRIAGNTGELFF
TRBV24-1	CATSGGRVGNQPQHF
TRBV29-1	CSVAAAGRWQGGETQYF
TRBV6-5	CASSSYTRGQYEQYF
TRBV2	CASRQQGDSYEQYF
TRBV27	CASSWNRDWSSYEQYF
TRBV9	CASSAHFPGQTGNTIYF
TRBV14	CASSQLTVSYEQYF
TRBV3-1/TRBV3-2	CASSQFRALGSYNEQFF
TRBV21-1	CAFSGGQGSKNIQYF
TRBV18	CASSFIRDTSSGANVLTF
TRBV5-1	CASSPLQGARETQYF
TRBV7-2	CASSRQAALADQPQHF
TRBV5-4	CASSTPDRGRGYGYTF
TRBV3-1/TRBV3-2	CASSPTNRGPGNTIYF
TRBV19	CASTKTGGYLLRTDTQYF
TRBV19	CASTLSGTGQPQHF
TRBV7-6	CASSLGTQGYEQYF
TRBV6-5	CASNVRHLQETQYF
TRBV29-1	CSVGVGGNTEAFF
TRBV5-3	CARSRFVAGGEYYEQYF
TRBV30	CAWSRGSGGYEQYF
TRBV7-9	CASSSNGRTNYEQYF
TRBV29-1	CSALDRTYGYTF
TRBV18	CASSLTGEGYEQYF
TRBV11-3	CASSREGEGEQFF
TRBV4-3	CASSQEAGTGVGTDTQYF
TRBV7-2	CASSRTSGTADTQYF
TRBV6-5	CASTSGTGTYNEQFF
TRBV29-1	CSVPDSFPNYGYTF